The present entry profiles one TCR beta chain with its context. This specimen comes from a study of T cells after somatic rescue of genetic block. This CDR3 contains 14 residues. The germline V gene has CDR1 SGHTA and CDR2 FQGNSA. Trimming took off 4 bases at V and 4 bases at J, with 8 bases between the two ends. TCRdb's copy holds only in-frame clones and misses some; the assay was immunoSEQ multiplex PCR. Seen here are roughly 51,000 clones, 95% to 96% observed once, and the top ten hold approximately 0.077%. This sequence originates from a child under two years old. Specimen: peripheral blood mononuclear cells (PBMCs). V usage is TRBV7-2 and J usage is TRBJ2-6; no definite D call. The CDR3 DNA sequence: TGTGCCAGCAGCTCCAGAGTGGGGGCCAACGTCCTGACTTTC. Its protein product is CASSSRVGANVLTF.